These T cell receptor beta chains were read from a single sample in a study of technical replicates of blood from several donors. Measured with immunoSEQ multiplex PCR; TCRdb has only the in-frame clones, and not every one. The table has approximately 41,000 clones, 90% to 97% seen once. Sequenced material: T cells isolated from PBMCs. The receptor set was obtained from a human donor in good health. The CDR3 runs from the conserved cysteine through the conserved F or W. Only some rows state a clone size, as once, few, many or a class for expanded clones.

size,V,J,length,CDR3
NA,TRBV6-5,TRBJ2-1,14,CASSYGRNHNEQFF
NA,TRBV9,TRBJ1-1,15,CASSPRTGANTEAFF
NA,TRBV2,TRBJ2-7,12,CASKEGSYEQYF
NA,TRBV5-8,TRBJ2-5,13,CASSFPGDGTQYF
NA,TRBV10-3,TRBJ2-7,12,CAIEDNSYEQYF
few,TRBV18,TRBJ2-7,18,CASSEGLPGTGVTYEQYF
NA,TRBV5-1,TRBJ2-7,13,CASSLKPIYEQYF
NA,TRBV5-1,TRBJ2-6,15,CASSTGSSGANVLTF
NA,TRBV19,TRBJ1-5,15,CASSDRGSVNQPQHF
once,TRBV6-8,TRBJ2-1,14,CASSHNSRLSEQFF
NA,TRBV6-5,TRBJ1-2,15,CASSYSNRGHYGYTF
NA,TRBV7-8,TRBJ1-5,16,CASSSVAGQGGQPQHF
NA,TRBV30,TRBJ1-5,16,CAWSVQGRGSNQPQHF
NA,TRBV6-1,TRBJ2-3,15,CASSGSGQGADTQYF
NA,TRBV27,TRBJ2-3,16,CASSSYSGSGTDTQYF
NA,TRBV6-5,TRBJ2-2,14,CASSYSVYTGELFF
NA,TRBV18,TRBJ1-2,14,CASSPPRGRYGYTF
NA,TRBV6-5,TRBJ2-7,14,CASSYSITGDEQYF
NA,TRBV2,TRBJ1-1,14,CASSESRLNTEAFF
once,TRBV11-3,TRBJ2-1,16,CASSLDTGVPYNEQFF
once,TRBV29-1,TRBJ1-2,12,CSVDSSNYGYTF
NA,TRBV5-6,TRBJ2-7,12,CASSSGLAGQYF